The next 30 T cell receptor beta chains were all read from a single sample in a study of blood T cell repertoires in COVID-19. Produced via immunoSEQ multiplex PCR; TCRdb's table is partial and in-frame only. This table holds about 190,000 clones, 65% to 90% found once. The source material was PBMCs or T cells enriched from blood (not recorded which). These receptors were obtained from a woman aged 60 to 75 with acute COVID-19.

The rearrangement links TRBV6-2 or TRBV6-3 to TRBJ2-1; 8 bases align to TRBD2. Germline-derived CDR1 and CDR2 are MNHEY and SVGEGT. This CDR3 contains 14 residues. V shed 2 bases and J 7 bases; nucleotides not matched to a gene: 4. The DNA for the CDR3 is TGTGCCAGCAGTTACATCGGCGGGGGGAATGAGCAGTTCTTC. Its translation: CASSYIGGGNEQFF.

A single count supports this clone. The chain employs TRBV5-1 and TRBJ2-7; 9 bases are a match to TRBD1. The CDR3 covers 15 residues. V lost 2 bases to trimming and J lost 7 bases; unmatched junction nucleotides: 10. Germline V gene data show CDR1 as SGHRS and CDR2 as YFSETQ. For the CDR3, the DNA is TGCGCCAGCAGCTTTACCGGGACAGGGTTTTGGGAGCAGTACTTC. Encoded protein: CASSFTGTGFWEQYF.

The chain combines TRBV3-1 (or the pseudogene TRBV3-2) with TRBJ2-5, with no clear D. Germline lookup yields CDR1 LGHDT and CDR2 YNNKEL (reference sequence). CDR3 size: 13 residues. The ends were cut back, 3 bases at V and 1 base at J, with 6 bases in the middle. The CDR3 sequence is CASSQETQETQYF. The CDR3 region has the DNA TGTGCCAGCAGCCAGGAGACCCAAGAGACCCAGTACTTC.

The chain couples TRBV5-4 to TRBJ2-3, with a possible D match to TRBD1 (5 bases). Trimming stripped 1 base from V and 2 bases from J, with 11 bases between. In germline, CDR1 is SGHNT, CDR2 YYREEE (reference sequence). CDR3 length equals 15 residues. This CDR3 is CASSLQGGNTDTQYF. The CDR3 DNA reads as TGTGCCAGCAGCTTGCAGGGTGGGAACACAGATACGCAGTATTTT.

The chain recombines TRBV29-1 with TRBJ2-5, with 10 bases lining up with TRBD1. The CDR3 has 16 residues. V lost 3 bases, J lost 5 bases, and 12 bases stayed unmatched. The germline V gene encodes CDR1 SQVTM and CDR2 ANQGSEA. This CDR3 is CSVDLPMTGGMETQYF. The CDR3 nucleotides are TGCAGCGTTGATCTCCCCATGACAGGGGGCATGGAGACCCAGTACTTC.

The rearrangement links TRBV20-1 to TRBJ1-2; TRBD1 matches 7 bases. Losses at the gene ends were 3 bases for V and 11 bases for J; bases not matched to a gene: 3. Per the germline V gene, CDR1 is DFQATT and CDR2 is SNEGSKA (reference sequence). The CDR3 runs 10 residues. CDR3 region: CSASDRVYTF. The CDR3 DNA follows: TGCAGTGCTAGTGACAGGGTTTACACCTTC.

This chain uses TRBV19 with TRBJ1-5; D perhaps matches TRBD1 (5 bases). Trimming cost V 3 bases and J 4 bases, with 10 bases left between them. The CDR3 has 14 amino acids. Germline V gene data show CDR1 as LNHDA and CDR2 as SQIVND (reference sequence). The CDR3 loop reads CASSIRESNQPQHF. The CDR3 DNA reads TGTGCCAGTAGTATCAGGGAATCTAATCAGCCCCAGCATTTT.

CDR3 sequence (DNA): TGTGCCTGCACCATAATAAACCAAGAGACCCAGTACTTC. Its translation is CACTIINQETQYF. This rearrangement joins TRBV7-9 to TRBJ2-5; D is unclear. V lost 11 bases and J 0 bases, leaving 13 bases between the germline ends. This CDR3 comprises 13 residues. From germline, CDR1 is SEHNR and CDR2 FQNEAQ (reference sequence).

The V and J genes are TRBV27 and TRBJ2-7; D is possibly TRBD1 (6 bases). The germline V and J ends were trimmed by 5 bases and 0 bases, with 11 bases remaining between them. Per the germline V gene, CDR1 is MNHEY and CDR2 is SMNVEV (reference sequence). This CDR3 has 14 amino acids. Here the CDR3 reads CASSPTGNSYEQYF. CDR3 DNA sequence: TGTGCCAGCAGTCCGACAGGTAACTCCTACGAGCAGTACTTC.

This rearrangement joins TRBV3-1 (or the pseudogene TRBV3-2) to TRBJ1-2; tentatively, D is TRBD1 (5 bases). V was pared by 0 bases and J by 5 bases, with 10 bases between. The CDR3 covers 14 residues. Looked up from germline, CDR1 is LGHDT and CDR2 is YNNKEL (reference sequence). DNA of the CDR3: TGTGCCAGCAGCCAAGATTCCAGGGATTATGGCTACACCTTC. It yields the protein CASSQDSRDYGYTF.

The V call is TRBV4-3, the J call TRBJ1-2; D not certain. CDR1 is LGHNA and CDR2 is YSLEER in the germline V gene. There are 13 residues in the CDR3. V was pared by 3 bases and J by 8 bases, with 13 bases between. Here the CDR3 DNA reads TGCGCCAGCAGCCAGACCGCCCGGGGAGGCTACACCTTC. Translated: CASSQTARGGYTF.

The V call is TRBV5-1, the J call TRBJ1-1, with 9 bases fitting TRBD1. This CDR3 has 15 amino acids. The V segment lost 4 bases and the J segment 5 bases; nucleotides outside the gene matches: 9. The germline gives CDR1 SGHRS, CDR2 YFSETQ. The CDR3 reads CASSPLQGARTEAFF. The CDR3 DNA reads TGCGCCAGCAGCCCGCTACAGGGGGCGCGGACTGAAGCTTTCTTT.

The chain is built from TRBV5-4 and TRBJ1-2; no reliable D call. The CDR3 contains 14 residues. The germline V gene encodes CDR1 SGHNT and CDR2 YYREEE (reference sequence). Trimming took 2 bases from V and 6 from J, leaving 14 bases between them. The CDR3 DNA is TGTGCCAGCAGCTTCTCTGGGCGGGAGGATGGCTACACCTTC. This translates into CASSFSGREDGYTF.

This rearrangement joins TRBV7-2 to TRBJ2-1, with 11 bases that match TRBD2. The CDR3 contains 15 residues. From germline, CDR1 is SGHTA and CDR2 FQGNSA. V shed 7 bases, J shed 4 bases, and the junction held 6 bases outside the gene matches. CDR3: CASTEGTSGYNEQFF. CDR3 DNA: TGTGCCAGCACCGAGGGGACTAGCGGATACAATGAGCAGTTCTTC.

This CDR3 is CASTRGTSTDTQYF. Here the CDR3 DNA reads TGTGCCAGCACTCGGGGGACTAGCACAGATACGCAGTATTTT. The V gene is TRBV2, the J gene TRBJ2-3; D might be TRBD2 (6 bases). The germline V gene encodes CDR1 SNHLY and CDR2 FYNNEI. Trimming took off 7 bases at V and 0 bases at J, with 11 bases between the two ends. The CDR3 is 14 residues long. Complete variable domain (other parts from reference TRBV2 and TRBJ2-3): EPEVTQTPSHQVTQMGQEVILRCVPISNHLYFYWYRQILGQKVEFLVSFYNNEISEKSEIFDDQFSVERPDGSNFTLKIRSTKLEDSAMYFCASTRGTSTDTQYFGPGTRLTVL.

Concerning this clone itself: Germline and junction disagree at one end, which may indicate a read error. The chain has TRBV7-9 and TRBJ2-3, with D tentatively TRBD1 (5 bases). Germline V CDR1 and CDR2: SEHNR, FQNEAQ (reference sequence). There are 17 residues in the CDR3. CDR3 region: CASTLGVLGRGTDTQYF. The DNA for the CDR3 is TGTGCCAGCACCTTAGGGGTTCTGGGCAGGGGCACAGATACGCAGTATTTT.

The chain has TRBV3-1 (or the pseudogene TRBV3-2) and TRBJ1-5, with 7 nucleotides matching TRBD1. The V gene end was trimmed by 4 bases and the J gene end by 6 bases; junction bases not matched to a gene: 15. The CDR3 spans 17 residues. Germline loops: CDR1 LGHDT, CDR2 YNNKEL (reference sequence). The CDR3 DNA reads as TGTGCCAGCAGCCTCAGCTCTTACGACAGGGCGGGTCAGCCCCAGCATTTT. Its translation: CASSLSSYDRAGQPQHF.

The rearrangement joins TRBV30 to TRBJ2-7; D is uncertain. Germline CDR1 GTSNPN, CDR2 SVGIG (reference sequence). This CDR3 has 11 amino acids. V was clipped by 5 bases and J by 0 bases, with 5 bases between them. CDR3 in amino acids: CAWGFSYEQYF. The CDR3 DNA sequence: TGTGCCTGGGGCTTCTCCTACGAGCAGTACTTC.

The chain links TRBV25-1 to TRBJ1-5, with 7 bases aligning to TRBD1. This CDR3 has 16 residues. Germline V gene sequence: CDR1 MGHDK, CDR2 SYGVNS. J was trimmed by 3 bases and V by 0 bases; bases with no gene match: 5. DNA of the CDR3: TGTGCCAGCAGTGAATACCCGACAGGGCCCAATCAGCCCCAGCATTTT. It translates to CASSEYPTGPNQPQHF.

Here the CDR3 reads CASSPGDREDSYEQYV. For the CDR3, the DNA is TGTGCCAGCAGCCCGGGGGACAGGGAGGATTCCTACGAGCAGTACGTC. The chain couples TRBV3-1 (or the pseudogene TRBV3-2) to TRBJ2-7; 9 bases line up with TRBD1. The germline CDR1 and CDR2 sequences are LGHDT and YNNKEL (reference sequence). The CDR3 loop spans 16 amino acids. With V trimmed by 4 bases and J by 1 base, 8 bases remained unmatched.

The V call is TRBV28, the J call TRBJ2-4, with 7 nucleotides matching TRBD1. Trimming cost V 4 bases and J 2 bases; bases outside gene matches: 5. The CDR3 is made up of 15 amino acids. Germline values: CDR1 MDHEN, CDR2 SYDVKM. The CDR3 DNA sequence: TGTGCCAGCAGTTCCCACAGGGGTACCAAAAACATTCAGTACTTC. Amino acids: CASSSHRGTKNIQYF.

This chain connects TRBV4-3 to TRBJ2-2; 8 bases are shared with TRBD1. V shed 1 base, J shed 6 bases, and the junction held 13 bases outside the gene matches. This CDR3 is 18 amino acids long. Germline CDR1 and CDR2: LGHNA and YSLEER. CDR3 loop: CASSQGGRGRGGAGELFF. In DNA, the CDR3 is TGCGCCAGCAGCCAAGGAGGCAGGGGGCGAGGTGGAGCCGGGGAGCTGTTTTTT.

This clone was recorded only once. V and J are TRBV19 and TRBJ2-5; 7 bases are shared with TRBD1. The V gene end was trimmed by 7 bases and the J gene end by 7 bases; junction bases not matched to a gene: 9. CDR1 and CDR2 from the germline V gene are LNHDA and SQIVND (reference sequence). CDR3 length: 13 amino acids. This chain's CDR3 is CASTTGVGLTQYF. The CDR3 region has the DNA TGTGCCAGTACCACAGGGGTTGGGTTGACCCAGTACTTC.

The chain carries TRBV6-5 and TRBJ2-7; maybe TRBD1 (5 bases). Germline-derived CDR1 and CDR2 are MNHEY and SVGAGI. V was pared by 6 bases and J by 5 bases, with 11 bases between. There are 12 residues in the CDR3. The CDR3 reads CASSYLGDEQYF. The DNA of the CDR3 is TGTGCCAGCAGCTACCTAGGGGACGAGCAGTACTTC.

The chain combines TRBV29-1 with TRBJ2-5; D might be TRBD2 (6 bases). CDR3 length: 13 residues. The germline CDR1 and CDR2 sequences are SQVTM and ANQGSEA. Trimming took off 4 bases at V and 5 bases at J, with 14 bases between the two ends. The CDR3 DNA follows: TGCAGCGTTGGGTCGGTAGGAGGGGAGACCCAGTACTTC. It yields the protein CSVGSVGGETQYF. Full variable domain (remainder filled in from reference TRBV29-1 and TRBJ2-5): SAVISQKPSRDICQRGTSLTIQCQVDSQVTMMFWYRQQPGQSLTLIATANQGSEATYESGFVIDKFPISRPNLTFSTLTVSNMSPEDSSIYLCSVGSVGGETQYFGPGTRLLVL.

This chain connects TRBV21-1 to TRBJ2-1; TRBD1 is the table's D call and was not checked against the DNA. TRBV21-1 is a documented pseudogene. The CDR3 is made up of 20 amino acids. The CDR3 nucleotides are TGTGCCAGCAGCTCAAATGCCCAAGAAACCGGGACAGGGGATTACAATGAGCAGTTCTTC. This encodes CASSSNAQETGTGDYNEQFF.

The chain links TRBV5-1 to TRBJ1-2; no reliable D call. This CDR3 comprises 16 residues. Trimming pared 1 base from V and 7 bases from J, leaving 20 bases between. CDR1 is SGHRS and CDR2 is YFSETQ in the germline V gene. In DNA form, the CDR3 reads TGCGCCAGCAGCTTGAGCGAATATGTGGATGAGGGTGGCTACACCTTC. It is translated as CASSLSEYVDEGGYTF.

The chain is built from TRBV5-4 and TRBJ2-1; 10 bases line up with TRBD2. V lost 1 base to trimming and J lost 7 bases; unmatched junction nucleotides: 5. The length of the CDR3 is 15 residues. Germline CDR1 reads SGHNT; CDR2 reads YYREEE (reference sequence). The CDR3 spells CASSLRAGGFNEQFF. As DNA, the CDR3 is TGTGCCAGCAGCTTGAGAGCGGGGGGGTTTAATGAGCAGTTCTTC.

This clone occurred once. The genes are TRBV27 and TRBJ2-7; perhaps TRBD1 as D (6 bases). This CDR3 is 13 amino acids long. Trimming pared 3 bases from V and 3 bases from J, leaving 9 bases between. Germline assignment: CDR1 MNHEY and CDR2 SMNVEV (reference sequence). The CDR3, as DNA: TGTGCCAGCAGTTTTACAGGGAGCTACGAGCAGTACTTC. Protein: CASSFTGSYEQYF.

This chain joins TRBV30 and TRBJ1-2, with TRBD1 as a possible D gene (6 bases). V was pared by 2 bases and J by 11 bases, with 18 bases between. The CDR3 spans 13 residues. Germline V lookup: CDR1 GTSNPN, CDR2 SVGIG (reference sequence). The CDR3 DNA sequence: TGTGCCTGGAGTACGGGACACTTAGTACGGTACACCTTC. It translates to CAWSTGHLVRYTF.